One and the same sample provided the 13 T cell receptor beta chains below, sequenced in a study of cytomegalovirus exposure and HLA in healthy donors. The PCR employed 60 Vbeta primers together with 13 Jbeta primers. TCRdb's table, derived via immunoSEQ multiplex PCR, lists solely in-frame clones and lacks some. Its table lists around 60,000 clones. The sequenced sample consisted of PBMCs. These receptor sequences come from a man aged 25-40 years in good health and CMV-seropositive.

The rearrangement links TRBV6-5 to TRBJ1-1, with 10 bases fitting TRBD1. The CDR3 runs 13 residues. The V segment lost 2 bases and the J segment 8 bases; nucleotides outside the gene matches: 2. CDR1 MNHEY and CDR2 SVGAGI come from the germline V gene. CDR3 in amino acids: CASSYLGQGEAFF. The CDR3 nucleotides read TGTGCCAGCAGTTACCTGGGACAGGGGGAAGCTTTCTTT.

This chain uses TRBV5-1 with TRBJ2-5; D remains unclear. The CDR3 is 14 amino acids. V dropped 0 bases and J dropped 3 bases, with 9 bases sitting between them. Germline V CDR1 and CDR2: SGHRS, YFSETQ. The CDR3 here is CASSLVGQKETQYF. DNA of the CDR3: TGCGCCAGCAGCTTGGTTGGGCAGAAAGAGACCCAGTACTTC.

The chain recombines TRBV6-4 with TRBJ2-7; D ambiguous. Germline V CDR1 and CDR2: MRHNA, SNTAGT. Trimming cost V 7 bases and J 2 bases, with 15 bases left between them. The CDR3 is 14 amino acids. The CDR3 protein is CASMGKPTAYEQYF. CDR3 coding DNA: TGTGCCAGCATGGGCAAACCTACCGCCTACGAGCAGTACTTC.

V and J are TRBV19 and TRBJ2-3; a possible D gene is TRBD1 (5 bases). Germline CDR1 LNHDA, CDR2 SQIVND (reference sequence). Trimming shortened V by 8 bases and J by 10 bases, and 25 bases separated the two germline ends. The CDR3 covers 15 residues. The CDR3 protein is CASSSLGEATDAQYF. The CDR3, as DNA: TGTGCCAGTTCCTCCCTAGGGGAAGCGACGGATGCGCAGTATTTT.

About this clone: Other DNA sequences in the sample encode the same CDR3. The CDR3 protein is CAWAGTGRNSPLHF. The CDR3 coding sequence is TGTGCCTGGGCCGGGACAGGGCGTAATTCACCCCTCCACTTT. This chain joins TRBV30 and TRBJ1-6, with 9 bases identical to TRBD1. Germline CDR1 reads GTSNPN; CDR2 reads SVGIG (reference sequence). V gave up 5 bases and J gave up 6 bases; unmatched junction bases: 5. The CDR3 length is 14 residues.

This chain uses TRBV7-8 with TRBJ1-4; no clear D. The CDR3 totals 11 residues. CDR1 and CDR2 from the germline V gene are SGHVS and FQNEAQ. Trimming shortened V by 5 bases and J by 5 bases, and 3 bases separated the two germline ends. The CDR3 sequence: CASSQNEKLFF. CDR3 bases: TGTGCCAGCAGCCAAAATGAAAAACTGTTTTTT.

The chain has TRBV5-1 and TRBJ2-7; TRBD1 is a possible D gene (6 bases). V dropped 4 bases and J dropped 0 bases, with 14 bases sitting between them. The CDR3 runs to 15 residues. Germline V gene data show CDR1 as SGHRS and CDR2 as YFSETQ. DNA of the CDR3: TGCGCCAGCAGCCCCGAACAGGGCTTCTCCTACGAGCAGTACTTC. It specifies CASSPEQGFSYEQYF.

V gene TRBV2 combines with J gene TRBJ1-2; D is possibly TRBD1 (6 bases). Trimming removed 7 bases from V and 2 bases from J, with 11 bases in between. This CDR3 has 13 amino acids. CDR1 is SNHLY and CDR2 is FYNNEI in the germline V gene. CDR3 in amino acids: CASIEGENYGYTF. CDR3 nucleotides: TGTGCCAGCATAGAGGGGGAAAACTATGGCTACACCTTC.

A remark on this clone: A junction end diverges from the germline sequence, so it may reflect a read error. V gene TRBV6-1 combines with J gene TRBJ1-5, with 7 nucleotides matching TRBD1. CDR3 length: 19 amino acids. The germline V gene encodes CDR1 MNHNS and CDR2 SASEGT. The CDR3 DNA reads TGTGCCAGCAGTGAAGTTGCTGGGGAGACAGGGCATAGCAATCAGCACCAGCATTTT. Amino acid sequence: CASSEVAGETGHSNQHQHF.

The chain recombines TRBV30 with TRBJ1-5; D may be TRBD1 (5 bases). Trimming cost V 2 bases and J 2 bases, with 13 bases left between them. Germline-derived CDR1 and CDR2 are GTSNPN and SVGIG (reference sequence). CDR3 length equals 15 residues. CDR3 sequence (DNA): TGTGCCTGGAGTCAAGACAGCCACGGCAATCAGCCCCAGCATTTT. Translated, it gives CAWSQDSHGNQPQHF.

This sequence joins TRBV6-4 and TRBJ2-1; TRBD1 agrees at 9 bases. Germline CDR1 MRHNA, CDR2 SNTAGT. Trimming at V came to 0 bases and at J to 6 bases, leaving 6 bases not matched to a gene. There are 16 residues in the CDR3. The CDR3 protein is CASSDSSGTGSNEQFF. CDR3 coding DNA: TGTGCCAGCAGTGACTCGTCCGGGACAGGGTCCAATGAGCAGTTCTTC.

The chain joins TRBV4-1 to TRBJ2-7, with D tentatively TRBD1 (5 bases). The CDR3 extends over 16 amino acids. Trimming stripped 0 bases from V and 3 bases from J, with 15 bases between. From germline, CDR1 is MGHRA and CDR2 YSYEKL. The CDR3 spells CASSQELGRANYEQYF. The CDR3 nucleotides read TGCGCCAGCAGCCAAGAGTTAGGCAGGGCCAACTACGAGCAGTACTTC.

The V call is TRBV15, the J call TRBJ2-7; D is ambiguous. This CDR3 contains 16 residues. Germline values: CDR1 LNHNV, CDR2 YYDKDF (reference sequence). V lost 1 base and J lost 0, with 13 bases in between. Here the CDR3 reads CATSRVRPPNSYEQYF. CDR3 nucleotide sequence: TGTGCCACCAGCAGAGTGCGGCCTCCGAACTCCTACGAGCAGTACTTC.